A selection of T cell receptor beta chains follows, all from one sample in a study of blood T cell repertoires in COVID-19. This table comes from immunoSEQ multiplex PCR, and its TCRdb copy is limited to in-frame clones, with some not included. The sample carries roughly 230,000 clones, roughly nine tenths recorded once. Specimen: peripheral blood. Source of these receptors: a woman between 35 and 50 years old who had recovered from COVID-19. The CDR3 runs from the conserved cysteine through the conserved F or W. D genes are given only for firm matches. Clone size is shown for a subset of rows, as once, few, many or a class of expanded clone.

TRBD1 TRBJ2-6 TRBV3-1/TRBV3-2 . TGTGCCAGCAGCCCAGACAGGGGGTTTGCTGGGGCCAACGTCCTGACTTTC CASSPDRGFAGANVLTF
TRBD1 TRBJ2-2 TRBV6-2/TRBV6-3 . TGTGCCAGCAGTACCGATACCCCCTTCGGACAGGGGGTCACCGGGGAGCTGTTTTTT CASSTDTPFGQGVTGELFF
TRBD1 TRBJ1-1 TRBV3-1/TRBV3-2 . TGTGCCAGCAGCCAGTGGGACAGGGGCACTGAAGCTTTCTTT CASSQWDRGTEAFF
TRBD2 TRBJ2-2 TRBV5-6 once TGTGCCAGCAGCACTATGGGGGGACTAGCGCGTAACACCGGGGAGCTGTTTTTT CASSTMGGLARNTGELFF
. TRBJ1-1 TRBV9 . TGTGCCAGCATCGCCGAGGGAGGGGAGGCTTTCTTT CASIAEGGEAFF
TRBD1 TRBJ1-2 TRBV7-9 . TGTGCCAGCAGCACAGGGGGAAGCGGCTACACCTTC CASSTGGSGYTF
TRBD1 TRBJ1-1 TRBV2 . TGTGCCAGCGAGGGGACAGGGGCACCTGAAGCTTTCTTT CASEGTGAPEAFF
TRBD1 TRBJ1-2 TRBV6-5 . TGTGCCAGCAGCAGACAGGGCCCTAACTATGGCTACACCTTC CASSRQGPNYGYTF
TRBD1 TRBJ2-2 TRBV5-5 once TGTGCCAGCAGCCAGACAGGGTTGGGGGCCGGGGAGCTGTTTTTT CASSQTGLGAGELFF
. TRBJ2-3 TRBV6-2/TRBV6-3 . TGTGCCAGCAGTTACGCGCCCTTCACAGATACGCAGTATTTT CASSYAPFTDTQYF
TRBD1 TRBJ1-1 TRBV6-5 few TGTGCCAGCAGTTACAAAGGGGGCGCGACTGAAGCTTTCTTT CASSYKGGATEAFF
TRBD1 TRBJ2-2 TRBV6-5 . TGTGCCAGCAGTTACGGGACAGGCGGCACCGGGGAGCTGTTTTTT CASSYGTGGTGELFF
. TRBJ2-7 TRBV10-1 . TGCGCCAGCAGTACCCCCGGGGACATCGAGCAGTACTTC CASSTPGDIEQYF
. TRBJ1-6 TRBV9 . TGTGCCAGCAGCAACAATAATTCACCCCTCCACTTT CASSNNNSPLHF
. TRBJ1-1 TRBV4-3 . TGCGCCAGCAGCCAAGATAGGGCGGGGACTGAAGCTTTCTTT CASSQDRAGTEAFF
TRBD1 TRBJ1-2 TRBV4-1 . TGCGCCAGCAGCCAAGTCGCAGGGGGCGGCTATGGCTACACCTTC CASSQVAGGGYGYTF
. TRBJ1-2 TRBV18 . TGTGCCAGCTCACCACCTTCCCAAACGGGAGGCTACACCTTC CASSPPSQTGGYTF
. TRBJ2-5 TRBV3-1/TRBV3-2 . TGTGCCAGCAGCAGACAGAGAGAGACCCAGTACTTC CASSRQRETQYF
. TRBJ1-1 TRBV24-1 . TGTGCCACCAGTGATGACAGGAACACTGAAGCTTTCTTT CATSDDRNTEAFF
. TRBJ1-1 TRBV7-3 . TGTGCCAGCAGCCGAGGGCCCGGAACTGAAGCTTTCTTT CASSRGPGTEAFF
TRBD1 TRBJ1-2 TRBV12-5 . TGTGCTAGTGCCACTATGCTCACAGGGGACCTAAACTATGGCTACACCTTC CASATMLTGDLNYGYTF
TRBD2 TRBJ2-1 TRBV6-2/TRBV6-3 few TGTGCCAGCAGTTTCCCAGCGGGAGGGCCCCTTGAGCAGTTCTTC CASSFPAGGPLEQFF
. TRBJ1-2 TRBV28 . TGTGCCAGCAGTTTAGGGCAGATTGCTAACTATGGCTACACCTTC CASSLGQIANYGYTF
. TRBJ2-2 TRBV3-1/TRBV3-2 . TGTGCCAGCAGCCAAGATCGGGGTAGCGGGAACACCGGGGAGCTGTTTTTT CASSQDRGSGNTGELFF
. TRBJ2-5 TRBV11-2 . TGTGCCAGCAGCTTCTCAGAGACCCAGTACTTC CASSFSETQYF
TRBD2 TRBJ2-3 TRBV18 . TGTGCCAGCTCACCACCGGGACTAGTAGGCACAGATACGCAGTATTTT CASSPPGLVGTDTQYF
. TRBJ2-3 TRBV2 . TGTGCCAGCAGTGGCCAAACAGGGTGGGGAGATACGCAGTATTTT CASSGQTGWGDTQYF
. TRBJ2-6 TRBV3-1/TRBV3-2 . TGTGCCAGCAGCCAGACATCTGGTTTCACTGGGGCCAACGTCCTGACTTTC CASSQTSGFTGANVLTF
TRBD2 TRBJ2-3 TRBV3-1/TRBV3-2 once TGTGCCAGCAGTCTCGGGGGGGCCGGAGGCACAGATACGCAGTATTTT CASSLGGAGGTDTQYF
. TRBJ1-6 TRBV12-1 . TGTGCCAGCAAGCAGGGTAATTCACCCCTCCACTTT CASKQGNSPLHF
. TRBJ1-1 TRBV5-4 . TGTGCCAGCAGCCCGGCGGGGGGAGGGACTGAAGCTTTCTTT CASSPAGGGTEAFF
. TRBJ2-1 TRBV10-3 once TGTGCCATCAGTGCTGCTCTAACCTACAATGAGCAGTTCTTC CAISAALTYNEQFF
. TRBJ2-1 TRBV6-2/TRBV6-3 . TGTGCCAGCAGTTACCGAGCAGGCTCCTACAATGAGCAGTTCTTC CASSYRAGSYNEQFF
TRBD1 TRBJ1-1 TRBV10-1 few TGCGCCAGCAGTGACCGACAGGGGATGTGGACTGAAGCTTTCTTT CASSDRQGMWTEAFF
. TRBJ2-3 TRBV29-1 . TGCAGCGCCCTAGTAGGGGGTAACACAGATACGCAGTATTTT CSALVGGNTDTQYF
. TRBJ2-1 TRBV2 . TGTGCCAGCACGGGACTTCCCAATGAGCAGTTCTTC CASTGLPNEQFF
TRBD2 TRBJ2-3 TRBV27 . TGTGCCAGCAGTCCCGGACTAGCGGGATTGATTGGCACAGATACGCAGTATTTT CASSPGLAGLIGTDTQYF
TRBD1 TRBJ2-7 TRBV28 . TGTGCCAGCAGGACAGGGGGCCTCTCCTACGAGCAGTACTTC CASRTGGLSYEQYF
. TRBJ2-5 TRBV29-1 . TGCAGCGTTGCTAGTTTTGAGACCCAGTACTTC CSVASFETQYF
TRBD2 TRBJ2-7 TRBV28 . TGTGCCAGCAGCCCCCCACTGGGGAGGGCCCCCTACGAGCAGTACTTC CASSPPLGRAPYEQYF
TRBD1 TRBJ2-1 TRBV3-1/TRBV3-2 . TGTGCCAGCAGCTTACAGGGGGACCGGGGCAATGAGCAGTTCTTC CASSLQGDRGNEQFF
TRBD1 TRBJ1-2 TRBV7-8 . TGTGCCAGCAGCTACCGGGACAGCAACTATGGCTACACCTTC CASSYRDSNYGYTF
. TRBJ1-1 TRBV9 . TGTGCCAGCAGCGTAGGGACAGTTGGTTTTTCTGTGAACACTGAAGCTTTCTTT CASSVGTVGFSVNTEAFF
. TRBJ1-1 TRBV6-1 . TGTGCCAGCAGACCGGGATCAGCTAAAGGAGCTTTCTTT CASRPGSAKGAFF
. TRBJ1-5 TRBV30 . TGTGCCTGGAGTATCGGATTGACAGATAGCAATCAGCCCCAGCATTTT CAWSIGLTDSNQPQHF
TRBD2 TRBJ2-3 TRBV6-1 . TGTGCCAGCAGTGTAGGGACTAGCGGGAGGTCAGATACGCAGTATTTT CASSVGTSGRSDTQYF
. TRBJ1-2 TRBV18 . TGTGCCAGCTCAAGCGGGGGGGACTATGGCTACACCTTC CASSSGGDYGYTF